This T cell receptor beta chain was sequenced during a study of cytomegalovirus exposure and HLA in healthy donors (dated by TCRdb to the late 2010s). Looking at the study overall: According to an earlier analysis of a few hundred of the donors, about 180 million T cells yielded roughly 110 million unique TCR beta sequences and 250 to 350 Gb of sequence data. Around 320 gigabases of sequencing data and roughly 90 million unique TCR sequences were included in an early release covering 550 to 650 HLA-typed donors. Of the approximately 400 genotyped donors, 81% fell in the genetic ancestry cluster associated with self-reported Caucasian donors. The study aimed to test whether signatures of past pathogen exposure could be identified by cataloging public T cell receptors. Using immunosequencing, the study profiled T cell repertoires from about 620 subjects and related those repertoires to cytomegalovirus serostatus. A separate validation cohort of roughly 130 different subjects was used in addition to the roughly 670-subject first cohort. To predict cytomegalovirus infection status, the study brought together high-throughput TCR immunosequencing, statistical association of individual TCRs with disease status, and machine learning. To study patterns of TCR occurrence, a later analysis re-analyzed previously published TCR beta repertoires from several hundred donors and added high-resolution HLA genotyping. The later analysis used no new phenotypic data to find candidate immune exposures, relying instead on TCR beta sequences and their occurrence across donors. An earlier analysis of around 540 of the donors applied high-throughput TCR beta sequencing to assess whether each TCR beta V gene segment acted as functional or pseudogenic. Alongside the repertoire data, information on donor age, sex, ethnicity and CMV serostatus was compiled. In a later genetic analysis, genome-wide SNP genotypes for about 55% of the roughly 700 donors were used, and that subset was treated as a discovery cohort. All discovery cohort repertoires had been generated using a single sequencing platform. Class I and class II HLA loci were covered by the typing at four-digit resolution. Typing coverage differed by locus: A, B, C, DRB1 and DQB1 were typed in about 620-630 donors, DQA1 in approximately 520, DPA1 in around 600, and DPB1 in about 450. Roughly five DR-DQ haplotypes were handled as single units for association and clustering, since linkage in the cohort was strong. On average, over 200,000 unique TCR beta nucleotide sequences were sequenced per donor among about 400 genotyped donors of the cohort, with around 19% of those sequences being non-productive.

This clone occurred a few times. Its recognized antigen is unknown. No per-base quality is available; no much larger clone lies one base away. The cohort comprised 670 or so healthy bone marrow donors. At the time of sampling, every cohort member was nominally healthy, though immune exposures that went unrecorded were likely present. The donor was CMV seronegative and was included in the group of around 320 seronegative cohort members. A peripheral blood sample was provided by each donor, and peripheral blood mononuclear cells were used for TCR beta sequencing. The Qiagen DNeasy Blood Extraction Kit was used to extract genomic DNA from the blood cell samples. Library generation was performed with the immunoSEQ multiplex PCR assay. The multiplex PCR relied on a mix of 60 forward primers for TCR Vbeta segments and 13 reverse primers for TCR Jbeta segments. The CDR3 region of rearranged TCR beta genes was amplified from genomic DNA by a multiplex PCR assay. Amplified TCR beta libraries were sequenced as 87-base-pair reads on the Illumina HiSeq System. Per the source publication's procedure: A later analysis tallied around 80 million unique TCR beta chains across the approximately 670 repertoires, and approximately 12 million of those chains were shared by two or more donors. Raw reads were error-corrected and collapsed into unique sequences by a nearest-neighbor algorithm in which closely related sequences were merged to remove PCR and sequencing errors. To assign V, D and J gene segments, CDR3 sequences were aligned to IMGT reference sequences. For a sequence to be retained, a match of at least six nucleotides to both a V gene segment and a J gene segment was required. A rearrangement was called productive if the CDR3 had no stop codons and remained in frame with V and J, and every other rearrangement was called non-productive. Following IMGT convention, CDR3 was defined as the stretch from the second conserved V-encoded cysteine up to the conserved J-encoded phenylalanine. Sequences without an unambiguous match to a single V gene segment were excluded from the earlier analysis of almost 600 of the donors. An earlier analysis of 587 of the donors classified V segments as functional when productive rearrangements were above 56.7% and as segregating when the standard deviation between donors was above 5%. To diagnose cytomegalovirus status from the catalog of TCR beta chain sequences, a statistical classification framework was built. In a later analysis, TCR nucleotide sequences were compared against IMGT/GENE-DB human TR gene sequences so that V and J genes could be assigned. The TCRdist pipeline was used in a later analysis to assign CDR3 sequences and most-parsimonious VDJ recombination scenarios. In a later analysis, each TCR beta chain was defined by its CDR3 amino acid sequence together with its V-gene family, and reads lacking a unique V-gene family were excluded. In a later analysis, a few hundred highly shared, low-generation-probability nucleotide sequences were removed to address suspected cross-contamination and a sequencing artifact. In a later analysis, a clonal expansion index was calculated for each public chain from normalized within-repertoire ranks of inferred template counts. In a later analysis, generation probabilities were computed with a VDJ recombination model fitted to out-of-frame rearrangements, and the resulting probabilities were checked against IGoR. A later analysis scored TCR-TCR, TCR-HLA and TCR-CMV co-occurrence with hypergeometric tests, applying a repertoire-size bias correction to TCR pairs. In a later analysis, false discovery rates were estimated by permuting HLA or CMV assignments 20 times. In a later analysis, co-occurring TCRs were grouped with DBSCAN, and TCRdist sequence similarity was added when clustering was performed within HLA-allele-positive subsets. Co-occurrence clustering excluded repertoires with fewer than 30,000 or more than 120,000 public chains, plus five with anomalous nucleotide sharing. As stored in TCRdb, this immuneACCESS dataset retains in-frame rearrangements with V and J assigned. A fraction of the clones does not appear; measured against another copy, unresolved V genes explain less than half of the discrepancy, and the remainder lacks a known reason. That table is the source of V, J and clone size, and D and trimming were worked out from the DNA. The sample table contains a few hundred thousand clones; only one count was recorded for about 75% of them. Roughly 2.4% of the sample is held by the ten biggest clonotypes.

The germline V gene specifies MDHEN as CDR1 and SYDVKM as CDR2. V loses 3 bases of germline sequence and J loses 3 bases, and the interval between the two ends is 9 bases. The CDR3 has 14 amino acids, counting the end cysteine and phenylalanine. CDR3 DNA is the only sequence kept; it has 42 bases, read in frame from the first base. What the research found in general, with its limitations: An association between a missense DCLRE1C variant and V-gene and J-gene trimming of TCR beta chains was found in a later genetic analysis and replicated in an independent cohort. Linkage disequilibrium might explain the correlated functional status among segregating V segments, but an unknown experimental factor could not be ruled out. Sequencing depth was assumed to be roughly uniform across donors in the presence/absence analyses, though that assumption may not hold. It was suggested by the authors that the approach could potentially be generalized to other disease states and immunological phenotypes. While some public TCRs were present in many individuals, most TCR sequences turned up only very rarely across donors. The classifier was reported to diagnose cytomegalovirus status with high specificity and sensitivity in both the original and validation cohorts. A group of highly shared sequence variants was considered likely to be a technical artifact of the sequencing pipeline. Because HLA typing was unavailable for some donors at each locus, only the typed subset was used in association tests. At a false discovery rate of 0.05, a later analysis linked 16,951 TCR beta sequences to specific HLA alleles. According to a later analysis, parvovirus B19, influenza, CMV and Epstein-Barr virus appeared linked to several top co-occurrence clusters. The only immune exposure information available for the cohort was CMV serostatus. A later genetic analysis reported fewer N-insertions in productive TCRs among donors in an Asian-associated ancestry cluster than the approximately 670-donor mean. A further reported finding was that TCR beta sequences accurately predicted the HLA-A and HLA-B alleles for most subjects in the first cohort. The study listed 150 to 200 TCR beta chains as associated with cytomegalovirus. Assigning TCR associations to individual alleles was difficult when HLA alleles, especially DR and DQ, strongly co-occurred. A later analysis found that HLA-associated TCR beta chains were more clonally expanded and had lower generation probabilities than equally common non-associated chains. Three of the identified cytomegalovirus-associated TCR beta chains were confirmed in vitro to be specific for cytomegalovirus antigens. In an earlier analysis of several hundred of the donors, most TCR beta V segments were observed in productive rearrangements about 87% or about 30% of the time, broadly matching IMGT annotations. This cohort had only TCR beta chains sequenced, and the lack of alpha or paired-chain data limited which features could be detected. In a later analysis, the rate of TCR association differed among HLA loci, with DRB1 alleles having the most associated TCRs and HLA-C alleles having the fewest. The earlier analysis of approximately 540 of the donors excluded approximately 17 rarely observed V segments, including chromosome 9 orphons, because counts were too low. The 87-base-pair reads could not distinguish some IMGT-functional V segments, including TRBV6-2 and TRBV6-3, so those segments were excluded. In a later analysis, most CMV-associated TCR beta chains were found to appear HLA-restricted, with HLA associations seemingly driven largely by CMV exposure.

This chain is built from TRBV28 and TRBJ1-5; perhaps TRBD1 is the D gene, with 5 bases matching. Source material: PBMCs. The TCR originated in a female donor in good health and CMV-seronegative. In nucleotides, the sequence is TGTGCCAGCAGTTTTACAGGTCCCAATCAGCCCCAGCATTTT. This translates into CASSFTGPNQPQHF.